One sample yielded the 22 T cell receptor beta chains listed below, sequenced in a study of cytomegalovirus exposure and HLA in healthy donors (dated by TCRdb to about 2017). The library was prepared using the immunoSEQ multiplex PCR assay. TCRdb re-hosts the immuneACCESS table, in-frame sequences only. Its copies lack some clones; in the studies checked, an unresolved V gene accounts for under half of them, and the cause for the rest is not known. The sample has roughly 48,000 clones on record, roughly 88% of them singletons. The top ten clonotypes cover about 7% of the sample. Sequences were obtained from PBMCs. Receptors were obtained from a woman in her twenties or thirties in good health and CMV-seronegative.

V is TRBV28 and J is TRBJ1-1, with TRBD1 as a possible D gene (5 bases). Looked up from germline, CDR1 is MDHEN and CDR2 is SYDVKM. Trimming took off 6 bases at V and 2 bases at J, with 10 bases between the two ends. The CDR3 is 13 residues long. The CDR3 reads CASSSRENTEAFF. The CDR3 DNA is TGTGCCAGCAGCTCCAGGGAAAACACTGAAGCTTTCTTT.

The chain joins TRBV10-2 to TRBJ2-7; no reliable D call. The CDR3 contains 13 residues. Germline V lookup: CDR1 WSHSY, CDR2 SAAADI. The ends were cut back, 6 bases at V and 7 bases at J, with 16 bases in the middle. The CDR3 reads CASSRPQTQEQYF. As DNA, the CDR3 is TGCGCCAGCAGCCGCCCACAGACCCAAGAGCAGTACTTC.

The V and J genes are TRBV6-5 and TRBJ2-1; 7 bases align to TRBD2. This CDR3 comprises 15 residues. Germline CDR1 is MNHEY and CDR2 is SVGAGI. After removal of 2 bases from V and 6 bases from J, the junction contained 7 bases not matched to a gene. The CDR3 DNA is TGTGCCAGCAGTTACGGCGGGAGAACCCCCAATGAGCAGTTCTTC. It encodes CASSYGGRTPNEQFF.

The rearrangement links TRBV9 to TRBJ1-1, with D maybe TRBD1 (5 bases). The CDR3 runs 13 residues. V lost 1 base and J lost 4, with 8 bases in between. Germline CDR1 SGDLS, CDR2 YYNGEE. CDR3 residues: CASSVFGGTEAFF. CDR3 DNA sequence: TGTGCCAGCAGCGTATTCGGGGGCACTGAAGCTTTCTTT.

The CDR3 DNA follows: TGTGCCAGCAGCTCGGGACAGGGAAAGGGAGAGACCCAGTACTTC. This translates into CASSSGQGKGETQYF. The chain carries TRBV11-2 and TRBJ2-5, with 9 bases aligning to TRBD1. This CDR3 is 15 amino acids long. The V and J ends lost 4 bases and 4 bases, in that order; junction bases with no gene match: 7. CDR1 and CDR2 from the germline V gene are SGHAT and FQNNGV. The full variable domain, rest sourced from reference TRBV11-2 and TRBJ2-5, is EAGVAQSPRYKIIEKRQSVAFWCNPISGHATLYWYQQILGQGPKLLIQFQNNGVVDDSQLPKDRFSAERLKGVDSTLKIQPAKLEDSAVYLCASSSGQGKGETQYFGPGTRLLVL.

The chain links TRBV7-9 to TRBJ2-7; the D gene is possibly TRBD1 (5 bases). The CDR3 length is 14 residues. Per germline, CDR1 SEHNR and CDR2 FQNEAQ (reference sequence). Trimming removed 4 bases from V and 0 bases from J, with 10 bases in between. CDR3 loop: CASSSTGISYEQYF. The CDR3 DNA follows: TGTGCCAGCAGCTCCACAGGAATCTCCTACGAGCAGTACTTC.

The CDR3 sequence: CASSPSTTYTEAFF. CDR3 nucleotide sequence: TGTGCCAGCTCACCATCGACGACTTACACTGAAGCTTTCTTT. This chain connects TRBV18 to TRBJ1-1; D gene uncertain. Germline V gene data show CDR1 as KGHSH and CDR2 as LQKENI. V was cut by 2 bases and J by 3 bases, with 10 bases left in between. The CDR3 length is 14 residues.

The J gene is TRBJ1-3, the V gene TRBV2; D remains unclear. Between the trimmed V and J ends, which lost 8 bases and 3 bases, there was a span of 11 bases. The CDR3 loop spans 13 amino acids. Germline values: CDR1 SNHLY, CDR2 FYNNEI. The CDR3 spells CASFPGLGNTIYF. The CDR3 region has the DNA TGTGCCAGCTTCCCAGGTCTTGGAAACACCATATATTTT. The full variable domain, its missing parts supplied by reference TRBV2 and TRBJ1-3, is EPEVTQTPSHQVTQMGQEVILRCVPISNHLYFYWYRQILGQKVEFLVSFYNNEISEKSEIFDDQFSVERPDGSNFTLKIRSTKLEDSAMYFCASFPGLGNTIYFGEGSWLTVV.

This chain connects TRBV11-2 to TRBJ1-1; 9 bases fit TRBD1. Looked up from germline, CDR1 is SGHAT and CDR2 is FQNNGV. The V gene end was trimmed by 5 bases and the J gene end by 5 bases; junction bases not matched to a gene: 6. The CDR3 spans 14 residues. In DNA form, the CDR3 reads TGTGCCAGCAGCCTCGGGACAGGGAGAACTGAAGCTTTCTTT. Protein sequence: CASSLGTGRTEAFF.

This chain uses TRBV28 with TRBJ2-7, with 8 bases identical to TRBD2. The CDR3 runs 16 residues. The trim removed 7 bases at V and 0 bases at J, leaving 11 bases unmatched. Per germline, CDR1 MDHEN and CDR2 SYDVKM. Here the CDR3 DNA reads TGTGCCAGCAATCGTTTCTCTAGCGGGCGCTCCTACGAGCAGTACTTC. Protein product: CASNRFSSGRSYEQYF.

The chain is built from TRBV18 and TRBJ2-6; D remains unclear. The CDR3 runs to 15 residues. V lost 2 bases to trimming and J lost 2 bases, with 7 bases between them. The germline gives CDR1 KGHSH, CDR2 LQKENI. The DNA for the CDR3 is TGTGCCAGCTCACCAGGCCCTCCTGGGGCCAACGTCCTGACTTTC. Translation: CASSPGPPGANVLTF.

The V and J genes are TRBV14 and TRBJ2-7; D may be TRBD1 (5 bases). The CDR3 runs 12 residues. V was cut by 4 bases and J by 6 bases, with 10 bases left in between. CDR1 and CDR2 (germline): SGHDN, FVKESK. CDR3 DNA sequence: TGTGCCAGCAGCCCATCCCAGGGCGAGCAGTACTTC. It specifies CASSPSQGEQYF.

This chain connects TRBV10-3 to TRBJ1-5, with D possibly matching TRBD1 (6 bases). V lost 0 bases, J lost 3 bases, and 9 bases lay in between. This CDR3 spans 15 amino acids. Germline CDR1 and CDR2: ENHRY and SYGVKD. CDR3 region: CAISESGQSNQPQHF. CDR3 coding DNA: TGTGCCATCAGTGAGTCTGGACAGTCCAATCAGCCCCAGCATTTT.

This sequence joins TRBV13 and TRBJ2-1; a weak D match, TRBD2 (5 bases). Germline V gene sequence: CDR1 PRHDT, CDR2 FYEKMQ (reference sequence). The CDR3 contains 15 residues. V was shortened by 2 bases and J by 8 bases, with 16 bases between the two germline ends. The CDR3 bases are TGTGCCAGCAGCTTAATTGCGCCCGGGGATGATGAGCAGTTCTTC. Translation gives CASSLIAPGDDEQFF.

CDR3 sequence reads: CASSFGETQYF. The DNA of the CDR3 is TGTGCCAGCAGCTTCGGGGAGACCCAGTACTTC. This chain joins TRBV13 and TRBJ2-5; D remains ambiguous. Trimming took off 3 bases at V and 5 bases at J, with 4 bases between the two ends. Germline V CDR1 and CDR2: PRHDT, FYEKMQ (reference sequence). The CDR3 has 11 amino acids.

The genes are TRBV10-3 and TRBJ1-1, with D unresolved. V lost 0 bases and J lost 3, with 8 bases in between. The CDR3 covers 14 residues. Germline CDR1 is ENHRY and CDR2 is SYGVKD. This CDR3 reads CAISESNRDTEAFF. Here the CDR3 DNA reads TGTGCCATCAGTGAGTCAAACCGAGACACTGAAGCTTTCTTT.

This chain uses TRBV19 with TRBJ2-4; D perhaps matches TRBD1 (6 bases). The V gene lost 5 bases and the J gene lost 2 bases, with 13 bases spanning the gap. CDR1 is LNHDA, CDR2 SQIVND, per germline (reference sequence). This CDR3 contains 15 residues. The CDR3 DNA sequence: TGTGCCAGTAGTGACTACAGGGTATCCAAAAACATTCAGTACTTC. Translation: CASSDYRVSKNIQYF.

The gene calls are TRBV6-5 and TRBJ1-1; D perhaps matches TRBD1 (6 bases). V shed 6 bases and J shed 3 bases, with 14 bases lying between them. Germline V gives CDR1 MNHEY, CDR2 SVGAGI. The CDR3 loop spans 14 amino acids. CDR3: CASRTDRIYTEAFF. In DNA, the CDR3 is TGTGCCAGCAGGACAGACAGGATCTACACTGAAGCTTTCTTT.

This clone was seen once. The chain uses TRBV6-4 and TRBJ2-5; 7 nucleotides align to TRBD2. The CDR3 contains 16 residues. Germline CDR1 MRHNA, CDR2 SNTAGT. V dropped 11 bases and J dropped 3; count of bases not matched to a gene: 18. CDR3 DNA: TGTGCCTTCCAAGGTTTTCCGTGGGAGGGTGAAGAGACCCAGTACTTC. Residues: CAFQGFPWEGEETQYF.

The chain recombines TRBV9 with TRBJ1-1; tentative D call: TRBD1 (6 bases). The CDR3 is 16 residues long. Per the germline V gene, CDR1 is SGDLS and CDR2 is YYNGEE. V gave up 2 bases and J gave up 0 bases, with 14 bases separating them. The CDR3: CASSVGGAGVNTEAFF. The CDR3 DNA sequence: TGTGCCAGCAGCGTGGGGGGGGCGGGAGTGAACACTGAAGCTTTCTTT. Supplemented by reference TRBV9 and TRBJ1-1, the full variable domain reads DSGVTQTPKHLITATGQRVTLRCSPRSGDLSVYWYQQSLDQGLQFLIQYYNGEERAKGNILERFSAQQFPDLHSELNLSSLELGDSALYFCASSVGGAGVNTEAFFGQGTRLTVV.

The chain combines TRBV7-2 with TRBJ1-4; 7 nucleotides match TRBD1. Losses at the gene ends were 2 bases for V and 5 bases for J; bases not matched to a gene: 11. The CDR3 covers 17 residues. The germline V gene has CDR1 SGHTA and CDR2 FQGNSA. As DNA, the CDR3 is TGTGCCAGCAGCTTAAGGCCCGGGACAGCCACCAATGAAAAACTGTTTTTT. Translated: CASSLRPGTATNEKLFF.

DNA for the CDR3: TGCAGTGCTAGAGCCGGTGATACGCAGTATTTT. This encodes CSARAGDTQYF. The gene calls are TRBV20-1 and TRBJ2-3; D is ambiguous. The CDR3 covers 11 residues. The germline V gene has CDR1 DFQATT and CDR2 SNEGSKA (reference sequence). V gave up 1 base and J gave up 6 bases, with 5 bases separating them.